The 21 T cell receptor beta chains in this list originate from one sample, sequenced in a study of cytomegalovirus exposure and HLA in healthy donors. It was with 60 Vbeta and 13 Jbeta primers that the PCR ran. The data were produced by immunoSEQ multiplex PCR, yet TCRdb's version contains in-frame clones alone and is incomplete. This table has about 170,000 clones, approximately 71% appearing once. Sequences were obtained from PBMCs. These receptors were taken from a girl aged 5 to 17 in good health and CMV-seronegative.

The J gene is TRBJ1-5, the V gene TRBV6-1; no clear D. Trimming removed 3 bases from V and 1 base from J, with 13 bases in between. This CDR3 has 16 residues. Germline V gene sequence: CDR1 MNHNS, CDR2 SASEGT. The CDR3 DNA sequence: TGTGCCAGCAGTGAGTTTTGGGGAGGCAGCAATCAGCCCCAGCATTTT. Residues: CASSEFWGGSNQPQHF.

The gene calls are TRBV5-1 and TRBJ2-7, with a weak D call TRBD1 (6 bases). This CDR3 contains 15 residues. The germline V gene has CDR1 SGHRS and CDR2 YFSETQ. The ends were cut back, 0 bases at V and 2 bases at J, with 12 bases in the middle. CDR3 sequence reads: CASSLAVGQTYEQYF. The CDR3 region has the DNA TGCGCCAGCAGCTTGGCCGTAGGACAGACCTACGAGCAGTACTTC. The variable domain in full, with the rest retrieved from reference TRBV5-1 and TRBJ2-7, is KAGVTQTPRYLIKTRGQQVTLSCSPISGHRSVSWYQQTPGQGLQFLFEYFSETQRNKGNFPGRFSGRQFSNSRSEMNVSTLELGDSALYLCASSLAVGQTYEQYFGPGTRLTVT.

This chain uses TRBV6-6 with TRBJ1-1; 7 bases match TRBD1. Trimming cost V 7 bases and J 3 bases; bases outside gene matches: 5. In germline, CDR1 is MNHNY, CDR2 SVGAGI (reference sequence). This CDR3 contains 13 residues. CDR3 loop: CASNLDRDTEAFF. The CDR3 DNA is TGTGCCAGCAACCTAGACAGGGACACTGAAGCTTTCTTT.

This clone was seen a single time. This chain links TRBV7-6 with TRBJ2-7; TRBD1 matches 9 bases. The germline gives CDR1 SGHVS, CDR2 FNYEAQ. With 2 bases clipped from V and 6 bases from J, the junction kept 5 bases outside the gene matches. The CDR3 runs to 14 residues. CDR3 bases: TGTGCCAGCAGCTTAACAGGGGGCGCCGTCGAGCAGTACTTC. Translation gives CASSLTGGAVEQYF.

V gene TRBV29-1 combines with J gene TRBJ1-1, with D unclear. V was cut by 0 bases and J by 0 bases, with 8 bases left in between. Per the germline V gene, CDR1 is SQVTM and CDR2 is ANQGSEA. The CDR3 runs to 14 residues. As DNA, the CDR3 is TGCAGCGTTGAAGATGGAGGCTTGAACACTGAAGCTTTCTTT. It translates to CSVEDGGLNTEAFF.

The genes are TRBV5-5 and TRBJ1-5; D uncertain. Trimming left V 0 bases short and J 5 bases short, with 6 bases between. Germline V CDR1 and CDR2: SGHKS, YYEKEE (reference sequence). The CDR3 contains 13 residues. The CDR3 DNA reads TGTGCCAGCAGCTTGGCTCCCTATCAGCCCCAGCATTTT. This translates into CASSLAPYQPQHF.

The chain combines TRBV29-1 with TRBJ1-2, with 10 positions matching TRBD1. CDR1 and CDR2 (germline): SQVTM, ANQGSEA. With V trimmed by 5 bases and J by 8 bases, 14 bases remained unmatched. This CDR3 comprises 15 residues. CDR3 DNA: TGCAGCGTTTCCTCCGGGACAGGGGTCATTGAAGGCTACACCTTC. This translates into CSVSSGTGVIEGYTF.

The rearrangement links TRBV28 to TRBJ1-5; D might be TRBD1 (5 bases). V was shortened by 10 bases and J by 2 bases, with 15 bases between the two germline ends. The CDR3 runs 14 residues. CDR1 and CDR2 from the germline V gene are MDHEN and SYDVKM. The CDR3 bases are TGTGCCACCCTGGGGCAGGATGGCAATCAGCCCCAGCATTTT. It codes for CATLGQDGNQPQHF.

This chain's CDR3 is CASSERAYSPLHF. In nucleotides, the CDR3 is TGTGCCAGCAGTGAACGAGCATATTCACCCCTCCACTTT. V is TRBV2 and J is TRBJ1-6; the D is unclear. V shed 2 bases and J shed 8 bases, with 7 bases lying between them. This CDR3 is 13 amino acids long. CDR1 is SNHLY and CDR2 is FYNNEI in the germline V gene.

CDR3 coding DNA: TGTGCCAGCAGTTACCGGGGTGAGGGCGGCAATGAGCAGTTCTTC. Translated: CASSYRGEGGNEQFF. This chain connects TRBV6-6 to TRBJ2-1; weak D call: TRBD2 (5 bases). The CDR3 is 15 amino acids. Trimming removed 2 bases from V and 6 bases from J, with 14 bases in between. Germline lookup yields CDR1 MNHNY and CDR2 SVGAGI (reference sequence).

The chain links TRBV29-1 to TRBJ2-7; 7 bases map to TRBD1. This CDR3 has 13 residues. Germline CDR1 reads SQVTM; CDR2 reads ANQGSEA. Germline trimming cut 4 bases from V and 5 bases from J; bases unmatched to any gene: 8. In nucleotides, the CDR3 is TGCAGCGTTGGAGGGCGAGGGGGCCACGAGCAGTACTTC. Its translation: CSVGGRGGHEQYF.

V gene TRBV5-1 combines with J gene TRBJ1-1; tentative D call: TRBD1 (5 bases). The germline V and J ends were trimmed by 6 bases and 1 base, with 13 bases remaining between them. Per germline, CDR1 SGHRS and CDR2 YFSETQ. This CDR3 spans 14 amino acids. The CDR3 spells CASMSPGQNTEAFF. The CDR3, as DNA: TGCGCCAGCATGAGTCCCGGACAGAACACTGAAGCTTTCTTT.

This chain links TRBV29-1 with TRBJ1-1, with D possibly TRBD1 on 6 matching bases. V was trimmed by 2 bases and J by 11 bases, leaving 12 bases between them. In germline, CDR1 is SQVTM, CDR2 ANQGSEA. The CDR3 spans 11 residues. CDR3 loop: CSVEFTRGAFF. The CDR3 DNA reads TGCAGCGTTGAATTTACGAGGGGGGCTTTCTTT.

The J gene is TRBJ2-5, the V gene TRBV28, with 9 bases aligning to TRBD1. The length of the CDR3 is 14 residues. V was clipped by 4 bases and J by 3 bases; unmatched bases: 3. Germline V lookup: CDR1 MDHEN, CDR2 SYDVKM. The CDR3 DNA sequence: TGTGCCAGCAGTTCCGACAGGGGGAAAGAGACCCAGTACTTC. This encodes CASSSDRGKETQYF.

The CDR3 DNA is TGTGCCAGCAGCTTATTCTCCGGCAGGCTCGGTGAAGCTTTCTTT. This encodes CASSLFSGRLGEAFF. The chain links TRBV11-2 to TRBJ1-1; D call uncertain. Trimming removed 2 bases from V and 7 bases from J, with 17 bases in between. CDR1 is SGHAT and CDR2 is FQNNGV in the germline V gene. This CDR3 comprises 15 residues.

This chain's CDR3 is CASGFIAGTSGHNEQFF. CDR3 in DNA: TGTGCTAGTGGTTTTATCGCCGGGACTAGCGGACACAATGAGCAGTTCTTC. V is TRBV12-5 and J is TRBJ2-1, with TRBD2 identical over 11 bases. Trimming took 3 bases from V and 5 from J; bases not matched to a gene: 9. Germline V CDR1 and CDR2: LGHNT, FRNRAP. There are 17 residues in the CDR3.

V is TRBV2 and J is TRBJ1-5, with D perhaps TRBD1 (6 bases). The CDR3 contains 18 residues. Deletions cut 3 bases from V and 7 bases from J, with 25 bases between. The germline CDR1 and CDR2 sequences are SNHLY and FYNNEI. The CDR3 loop reads CASSESWFGGREGQPQHF. CDR3 DNA: TGTGCCAGCAGTGAGAGTTGGTTTGGGGGGCGGGAGGGACAGCCCCAGCATTTT.

V and J are TRBV6-7 and TRBJ1-3; no firm D call. TRBV6-7 is identified as an open reading frame with a role that is uncertain. CDR3 length equals 15 residues. Trimming stripped 2 bases from V and 4 bases from J, with 12 bases between. The CDR3 DNA reads TGTGCCAGCAGTTACAACGCGGCTCTCGGAAACACCATATATTTT. Amino acid sequence: CASSYNAALGNTIYF.

This clone has more than one count but fewer than ten. J is TRBJ2-3 and V is TRBV6-1, with 9 bases lining up with TRBD1. V shed 7 bases and J 3 bases; nucleotides not matched to a gene: 5. CDR1 MNHNS and CDR2 SASEGT come from the germline V gene. CDR3 length: 14 amino acids. The CDR3: CASTGGQGTDTQYF. CDR3 sequence (DNA): TGTGCCAGCACTGGCGGACAGGGGACAGATACGCAGTATTTT.

The rearrangement uses TRBV5-1 and TRBJ2-1; D is possibly TRBD2 (6 bases). Deletions cut 5 bases from V and 3 bases from J, with 12 bases between. The CDR3 is made up of 14 amino acids. The germline gives CDR1 SGHRS, CDR2 YFSETQ. The CDR3 DNA reads as TGCGCCAGCAGTCCTGCTAGCGACTACAATGAGCAGTTCTTC. This translates into CASSPASDYNEQFF.

The rearrangement joins TRBV6-1 to TRBJ2-3; 7 nucleotides agree with TRBD2. Germline V CDR1 and CDR2: MNHNS, SASEGT. With V trimmed by 2 bases and J by 0 bases, 8 bases remained unmatched. CDR3 length equals 17 residues. The CDR3, as DNA: TGTGCCAGCAGTGAACTGAGCGGGGACCTTAGCACAGATACGCAGTATTTT. Protein product: CASSELSGDLSTDTQYF.